This record looks at one TCR beta chain sequence and its context. This clone's antigen is unknown. One base away there is no much larger clone; base qualities are not given. The trial excluded patients who had a history of autoimmune disease or who were on systemic immunosuppression. Peripheral blood for TCR sequencing was collected from all dose cohorts at baseline, on cycle 4 day 1, and on cycle 7 day 1. Samples were obtained from an open-label, multicenter, first-in-human phase I dose-escalation trial of ivuxolimab. Adults with locally advanced or metastatic head and neck squamous cell, hepatocellular, melanoma or renal cell carcinoma were enrolled in the trial. Before TCR sequencing, CD4+ and CD8+ T cells were separately sorted from peripheral blood. The CDR3 contains 17 residues, cysteine and phenylalanine counted. Of all the DNA, just the CDR3 is kept, 51 bases in frame from base 1. From V the trimming removes 0 bases and from J it removes 4 bases, while the gene matches leave 9 bases of the junction unaccounted for. CDR1 SGHAT and CDR2 FQNNGV were looked up in the germline V gene.

The data derive from a study of OX40 agonist ivuxolimab in advanced cancers. Looking at the study overall: Ivuxolimab, which targeted the costimulatory receptor OX40 (CD134), was an agonistic, fully human IgG2 monoclonal antibody. Intravenous ivuxolimab was administered to patients every 2 weeks at six dose levels: 0.01, 0.1, 0.3, 1.5, 3 and 10 mg/kg. Of the 52 patients in dose escalation, about 20 had hepatocellular carcinoma, approximately 15 had melanoma, 9 had renal cell carcinoma and 9 had head and neck cancer. A male proportion of around 80% and a mean age of about 60 years, ranging from about 23 to 90, were recorded for the dose-escalation cohort. Prior anti-PD-1, anti-PD-L1 or anti-CTLA-4 therapy was permitted, and approximately 40% of dose-escalation patients had received checkpoint inhibitors. Partial responses occurred in three dose-escalation patients, of whom one had hepatocellular carcinoma and two had cutaneous melanoma. The point of sequencing TCRbeta in the periphery was to test whether ivuxolimab changed TCR sequence diversity and drove clonal T-cell expansion. The paper reports the monotherapy dose-escalation portion (N of about 47 patients) of the phase I ivuxolimab trial.

The investigation overall reported the following: Which antigens the clonally expanded peripheral T cells were specific for was not determined. At doses of 0.1 to 3.0 mg/kg, clonal expansion of both CD4+ and CD8+ blood T cells was observed from baseline to week 6. After ivuxolimab, expanded clones were on average more numerous among CD8+ T cells than among CD4+ T cells. Low levels of normalized T-cell clonal expansion were also seen in some patients who did not respond. In partial responders in the 0.1-3.0 mg/kg groups, normalized peripheral clonal expansion was found to be among the lowest, especially among CD8+ T cells.

To sequence the TCRbeta CDR3 region, genomic DNA was isolated from the sorted cells. The immunoSEQ Assay was used to sequence the TCRbeta CDR3 regions. As stored in TCRdb, this immuneACCESS dataset retains in-frame rearrangements with V and J assigned. A fraction of the clones does not appear; measured against another copy, unresolved V genes explain less than half of the discrepancy, and the remainder lacks a known reason. This sample has roughly 80,000 clones in its table, and about 93% of those were observed once. The ten biggest clones cover 13% to 15% of the sample. The sequence joins TRBV11-2 to TRBJ2-7; 10 nucleotides in the junction match TRBD2. The TCR originated in an adult with an advanced solid tumor such as melanoma, head and neck, liver or kidney cancer. This sample comprised CD4+ or CD8+ T cells sorted from blood, obtained in a trial of the OX40 agonist ivuxolimab. DNA sequence: TGTGCCAGCAGCTTAGATCCCGCCCCGACTAGCGGGTACGAGCAGTACTTC. It translates to CASSLDPAPTSGYEQYF.